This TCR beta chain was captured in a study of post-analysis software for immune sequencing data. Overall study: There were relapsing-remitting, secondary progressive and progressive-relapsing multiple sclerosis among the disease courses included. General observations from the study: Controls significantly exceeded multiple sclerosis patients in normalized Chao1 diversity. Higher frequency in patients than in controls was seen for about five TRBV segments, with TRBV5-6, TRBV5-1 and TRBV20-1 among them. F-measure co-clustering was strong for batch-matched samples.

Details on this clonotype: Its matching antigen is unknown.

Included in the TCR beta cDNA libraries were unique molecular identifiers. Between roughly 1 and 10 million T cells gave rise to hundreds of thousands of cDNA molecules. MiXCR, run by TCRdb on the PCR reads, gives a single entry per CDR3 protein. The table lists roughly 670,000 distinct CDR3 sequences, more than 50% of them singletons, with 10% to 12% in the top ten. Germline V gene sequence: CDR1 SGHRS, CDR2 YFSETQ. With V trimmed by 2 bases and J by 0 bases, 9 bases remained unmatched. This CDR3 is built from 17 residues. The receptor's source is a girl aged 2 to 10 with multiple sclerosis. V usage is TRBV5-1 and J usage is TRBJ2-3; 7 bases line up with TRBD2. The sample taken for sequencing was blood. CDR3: CASSLTILATSTDTQYF. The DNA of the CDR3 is TGCGCCAGCAGCTTAACTATACTAGCGACTAGCACAGATACGCAGTATTTT.